Included here is one T cell receptor beta chain sequence, with context. Its antigen is as yet unknown. This CDR3 has 16 amino acids. The V and J ends lost 2 bases and 0 bases, in that order; junction bases with no gene match: 3. Germline-derived CDR1 and CDR2 are MNHNY and SVGAGI (reference sequence). While unrecorded immune exposures were likely, the donors were nominally healthy when sampled. This entry comes from a study of cytomegalovirus exposure and HLA in healthy donors. Study conclusions and caveats: Later findings reportedly placed an Asian-associated ancestry cluster below the roughly 660-donor mean for N-insertions. A few chains tied to CMV proved CMV antigen-specific in vitro.

PCR employed 60 Vbeta and 13 Jbeta primers. Repertoires were generated with immunoSEQ multiplex PCR, while TCRdb's copy carries only in-frame clones and drops some. The data contain around 140,000 clones, about 10% of them seen just once; the ten biggest clones take up approximately 1.7%. This chain uses TRBV6-6 with TRBJ2-2; 7 nucleotides line up with TRBD2. Sequencing input: PBMCs. The clonotype originates from a man in his fifties or sixties in good health and CMV-seronegative. The CDR3 protein is CASSYTGGANTGELFF. In DNA form, the CDR3 reads TGTGCCAGCAGTTACACGGGGGGAGCGAACACCGGGGAGCTGTTTTTT.